The following is a T cell receptor beta chain sequence with its context. Germline CDR1 and CDR2: SGDLS and YYNGEE. Trimming removed 2 bases at V and 4 bases at J, with 6 bases between. CDR3 length: 13 amino acids. Repertoires were generated with immunoSEQ multiplex PCR, while TCRdb's copy carries only in-frame clones and drops some. The table lists fewer than 30,000 clones, 90% to 95% of them singletons. This sample stems from a study of T cell changes during pregnancy in multiple sclerosis. The starting material was CD4+ T cells from peripheral blood mononuclear cells, obtained in the first trimester of pregnancy. This clonotype was obtained from a female donor with multiple sclerosis, enrolled in a pregnancy study. This sequence joins TRBV9 and TRBJ2-2; the D gene is possibly TRBD1 (6 bases). The CDR3 loop is CASSVDSTGELFF. CDR3 bases: TGTGCCAGCAGCGTGGACAGCACCGGGGAGCTGTTTTTT.